This TCR beta chain stems from a study of shared clonotypes between healthy human individuals. Across the whole study: The study used three CD4 naive, three CD4 memory, two CD8 naive and one CD8 memory plate per donor.

Libraries were prepared by immunoSEQ multiplex PCR; TCRdb keeps only in-frame clonotypes and omits some of them. The sample contains about 1.5 million clones, over 95% of which appear only once. CDR1 is SEHNR, CDR2 FQNEAQ, per germline (reference sequence). The CDR3 is 12 amino acids. Losses at the gene ends were 4 bases for V and 7 bases for J; bases not matched to a gene: 2. The TCR originated in a man aged 30 to 45 in good health. This chain connects TRBV7-9 to TRBJ2-3; 7 bases are a match to TRBD2. The sequencing input was naive CD4+ T cells sorted from blood. Indicated subset: CD45RA+ positively selected. CDR3 in amino acids: CASSSGLNTQYF. The CDR3 DNA reads as TGTGCCAGCAGCTCGGGACTAAATACGCAGTATTTT.